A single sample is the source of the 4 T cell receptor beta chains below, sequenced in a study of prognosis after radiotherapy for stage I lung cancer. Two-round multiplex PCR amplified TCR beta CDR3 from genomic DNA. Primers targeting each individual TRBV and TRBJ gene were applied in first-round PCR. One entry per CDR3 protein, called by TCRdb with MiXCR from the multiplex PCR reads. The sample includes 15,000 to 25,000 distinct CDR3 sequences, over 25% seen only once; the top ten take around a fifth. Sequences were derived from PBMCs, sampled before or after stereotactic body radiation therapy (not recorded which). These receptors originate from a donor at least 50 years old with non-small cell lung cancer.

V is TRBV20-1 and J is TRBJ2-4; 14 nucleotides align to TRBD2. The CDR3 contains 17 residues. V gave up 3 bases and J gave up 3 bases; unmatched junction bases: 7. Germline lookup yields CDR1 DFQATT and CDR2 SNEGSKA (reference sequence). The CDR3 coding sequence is TGCAGTGCTAGCCGACTAGCGGGAGGGACAGACAAAAACATTCAGTACTTC. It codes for CSASRLAGGTDKNIQYF.

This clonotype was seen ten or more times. The CDR3 spells CAWSPRSLEQYF. As DNA, the CDR3 is TGTGCCTGGAGTCCCCGATCGCTCGAGCAGTACTTC. The chain carries TRBV30 and TRBJ2-7; D uncertain. Trimming left V 2 bases short and J 6 bases short, with 11 bases between. Germline V gene sequence: CDR1 GTSNPN, CDR2 SVGIG (reference sequence). This CDR3 has 12 amino acids.

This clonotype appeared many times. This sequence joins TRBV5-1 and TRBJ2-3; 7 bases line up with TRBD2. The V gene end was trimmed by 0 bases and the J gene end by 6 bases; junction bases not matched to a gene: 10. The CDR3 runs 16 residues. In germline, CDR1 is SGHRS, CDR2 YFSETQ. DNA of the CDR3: TGCGCCAGCAGCTTGGGGGGAGGGTCGCGGTCTGATACGCAGTATTTT. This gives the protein CASSLGGGSRSDTQYF.

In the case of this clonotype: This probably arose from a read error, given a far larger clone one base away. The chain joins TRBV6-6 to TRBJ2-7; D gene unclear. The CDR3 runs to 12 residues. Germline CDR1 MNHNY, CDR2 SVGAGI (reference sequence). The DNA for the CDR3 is TGTGCCAGCATTTACTCTTCCTACGAGCAGTACTTC. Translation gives CASIYSSYEQYF.